These 13 T cell receptor beta chains were sequenced from one sample in a study of shared clonotypes between healthy human individuals. Assay: immunoSEQ multiplex PCR; the TCRdb copy retains only in-frame clones and omits some. The table includes 2 million to 2.5 million clones, less than 95% detected once. Sequencing input: naive CD4+ T cells from PBMCs. Noted subset: CD45RA+ positively selected. The origin of the receptors is a man younger than 35 in good health. Some clones in this sample may be carry-over from other donors' samples.

V gene TRBV27 combines with J gene TRBJ1-4, with a possible D match to TRBD1 (6 bases). V was cut by 3 bases and J by 6 bases, with 17 bases left in between. Per germline, CDR1 MNHEY and CDR2 SMNVEV (reference sequence). The CDR3 has 16 amino acids. This CDR3 reads CASSLEGGGMDEKLFF. The CDR3 DNA sequence: TGTGCCAGCAGTTTGGAAGGGGGAGGAATGGATGAAAAACTGTTTTTT.

The rearrangement links TRBV29-1 to TRBJ1-1; the D is unclear. The germline V gene has CDR1 SQVTM and CDR2 ANQGSEA. This CDR3 spans 12 amino acids. V was pared by 6 bases and J by 0 bases, with 8 bases between. DNA for the CDR3: TGCAGCGTATCCGGGATGAACACTGAAGCTTTCTTT. This translates into CSVSGMNTEAFF.

The chain joins TRBV7-9 to TRBJ1-1; TRBD1 is a possible D gene (5 bases). The germline CDR1 and CDR2 sequences are SEHNR and FQNEAQ (reference sequence). The V and J ends lost 1 base and 10 bases respectively, with 13 bases between them. This CDR3 comprises 13 residues. The chain's CDR3 is CASSLEEGAGAFF. The CDR3, as DNA: TGTGCCAGCAGCTTAGAGGAAGGGGCTGGAGCTTTCTTT. Drawing the rest from reference TRBV7-9 and TRBJ1-1, the complete variable domain is DTGVSQNPRHKITKRGQNVTFRCDPISEHNRLYWYRQTLGQGPEFLTYFQNEAQLEKSRLLSDRFSAERPKGSFSTLEIQRTEQGDSAMYLCASSLEEGAGAFFGQGTRLTVV.

This rearrangement joins TRBV7-2 to TRBJ2-2; D might be TRBD1 (5 bases). V was clipped by 4 bases and J by 6 bases, with 12 bases between them. The germline V gene encodes CDR1 SGHTA and CDR2 FQGNSA. The CDR3 is 14 residues long. CDR3 coding DNA: TGTGCCAGCAGCTGGATCACGACAGCCGGGGAGCTGTTTTTT. Amino acid sequence: CASSWITTAGELFF.

J is TRBJ2-5 and V is TRBV5-5; 7 positions agree with TRBD2. Germline assignment: CDR1 SGHKS and CDR2 YYEKEE (reference sequence). The CDR3 runs to 13 residues. Losses at the gene ends were 4 bases for V and 1 base for J; bases not matched to a gene: 1. The CDR3 DNA reads TGTGCCAGCAGCCCTAGCGGCCAAGAGACCCAGTACTTC. It yields the protein CASSPSGQETQYF.

The V call is TRBV10-1, the J call TRBJ2-5; tentative D call: TRBD1 (6 bases). CDR1 and CDR2 (germline): WNHNN, SYGVQD (reference sequence). The CDR3 has 14 amino acids. V was cut by 0 bases and J by 5 bases, with 10 bases left in between. This chain's CDR3 is CASSESAGEETQYF. Here the CDR3 DNA reads TGCGCCAGCAGTGAGTCTGCAGGGGAGGAGACCCAGTACTTC.

For this clone: This same CDR3 is encoded by further DNA sequences in the sample. The CDR3 reads CASREVNYGYTF. Written as DNA, the CDR3 is TGCGCCAGCAGAGAGGTGAACTATGGCTACACCTTC. The chain joins TRBV5-1 to TRBJ1-2; D unclear. V lost 5 bases to trimming and J lost 2 bases, with 7 bases between them. From germline, CDR1 is SGHRS and CDR2 YFSETQ. The CDR3 has 12 residues.

This chain connects TRBV16 to TRBJ1-5; maybe TRBD1 (6 bases). Germline lookup yields CDR1 KGHSY and CDR2 FQNENV. Trimming removed 0 bases from V and 0 bases from J, with 9 bases in between. This CDR3 is built from 16 residues. CDR3 protein: CASSQSSRGSNQPQHF. Here the CDR3 DNA reads TGTGCCAGCAGCCAATCGAGCAGGGGTAGCAATCAGCCCCAGCATTTT.

V and J are TRBV4-1 and TRBJ2-7, with 10 bases identical to TRBD1. The CDR3 loop spans 16 amino acids. Germline trimming cut 0 bases from V and 3 bases from J; bases unmatched to any gene: 5. Germline values: CDR1 MGHRA, CDR2 YSYEKL. The CDR3 protein is CASSQDSGQGNYEQYF. CDR3 sequence (DNA): TGCGCCAGCAGCCAAGATTCGGGACAGGGGAACTACGAGCAGTACTTC.

The chain employs TRBV11-1 and TRBJ1-1; D is unresolved. The CDR3 covers 15 residues. Germline CDR1 SGHAT, CDR2 FQDESV (reference sequence). V gave up 0 bases and J gave up 10 bases, with 18 bases separating them. For the CDR3, the DNA is TGTGCCAGCAGCTTAGCGGGCAGTGCCCGACGAGGAGCTTTCTTT. Its translation is CASSLAGSARRGAFF.

The V call is TRBV7-9, the J call TRBJ1-5; 8 nucleotides line up with TRBD1. Germline CDR1 is SEHNR and CDR2 is FQNEAQ (reference sequence). V shed 1 base and J 4 bases; nucleotides not matched to a gene: 9. The CDR3 spans 17 residues. The CDR3 DNA reads TGTGCCAGCAGCTTAGGCTTCGCAGGGGGCGTTAATCAGCCCCAGCATTTT. Translating it yields CASSLGFAGGVNQPQHF.

V gene TRBV19 combines with J gene TRBJ1-1, with D unresolved. The CDR3 totals 13 residues. CDR1 and CDR2 from the germline V gene are LNHDA and SQIVND (reference sequence). The ends were cut back, 5 bases at V and 2 bases at J, with 9 bases in the middle. The CDR3 region is CASSFWDNTEAFF. The CDR3 DNA is TGTGCCAGTAGTTTTTGGGATAACACTGAAGCTTTCTTT. Drawing the rest from reference TRBV19 and TRBJ1-1, the complete variable domain is DGGITQSPKYLFRKEGQNVTLSCEQNLNHDAMYWYRQDPGQGLRLIYYSQIVNDFQKGDIAEGYSVSREKKESFPLTVTSAQKNPTAFYLCASSFWDNTEAFFGQGTRLTVV.

The chain uses TRBV5-4 and TRBJ2-3, with 14 bases aligning to TRBD2. The CDR3 extends over 17 amino acids. V shed 0 bases, J shed 6 bases, and the junction held 6 bases outside the gene matches. The germline V gene encodes CDR1 SGHNT and CDR2 YYREEE (reference sequence). The CDR3 sequence: CASSLVRTSGRKDTQYF. CDR3 nucleotide sequence: TGTGCCAGCAGCTTGGTCCGGACTAGCGGGAGGAAGGATACGCAGTATTTT.